A selection of T cell receptor beta chains follows, all from one sample in a study of control samples from healthy donors and cancer patients. Repertoires were generated with immunoSEQ multiplex PCR, while TCRdb's copy carries only in-frame clones and drops some. The sample lists approximately 49,000 clones; roughly 90% were seen once. Input material: PBMCs. These receptor sequences come from a man between 40 and 49 years old with colorectal cancer. CDR3s include the opening cysteine and the closing phenylalanine or tryptophan. The order of the fields is J gene, V gene, D gene, clone size, CDR3 DNA, CDR3 protein. D genes are given only for firm matches. Not all rows give a size; the values are once, few, many and, for expanded clones, a class.

J: TRBJ2-3
V: TRBV27
D: .
size: .
DNA: TGTGCCAGCAGTTTCGGGGGTTACAGAAATACGCAGTATTTT
CDR3: CASSFGGYRNTQYF

J: TRBJ2-3
V: TRBV7-2
D: .
size: few
DNA: TGTGCCAGCAGCCCGTTGGGCGCAGATACGCAGTATTTT
CDR3: CASSPLGADTQYF

J: TRBJ1-6
V: TRBV30
D: .
size: once
DNA: TGTGCCTGGAGCATCAATTCACCCCTCCACTTT
CDR3: CAWSINSPLHF

J: TRBJ1-1
V: TRBV14
D: .
size: .
DNA: TGTGCCAGCAGCCAAGGGGCGCGGGCTGAAGCTTTCTTT
CDR3: CASSQGARAEAFF

J: TRBJ2-4
V: TRBV18
D: .
size: .
DNA: TGTGCCAGCTCACCTCTGGCCCAAAACATTCAGTACTTC
CDR3: CASSPLAQNIQYF

J: TRBJ1-3
V: TRBV6-5
D: .
size: .
DNA: TGTGCCAGCAGTTACTCCTCGGGGGGGACCGGAAACACCATATATTTT
CDR3: CASSYSSGGTGNTIYF

J: TRBJ1-4
V: TRBV7-3
D: .
size: .
DNA: TGTGCCAGCAGCCAATCCCGTCATGATGAAAAACTGTTTTTT
CDR3: CASSQSRHDEKLFF

J: TRBJ2-1
V: TRBV12-3/TRBV12-4
D: .
size: .
DNA: TGTGCCAGCAGCCAGGCGGGACTTCAGTTCTTC
CDR3: CASSQAGLQFF

J: TRBJ1-2
V: TRBV9
D: .
size: .
DNA: TGTGCCAGCAGCGAGCGGGGTTTACTTGGACAGAACTATGGCTACACCTTC
CDR3: CASSERGLLGQNYGYTF

J: TRBJ2-7
V: TRBV24-1
D: .
size: .
DNA: TGTGCCACCAGTGACGCCGGTAAGGCCCACGAGCAGTACTTC
CDR3: CATSDAGKAHEQYF

J: TRBJ2-3
V: TRBV5-1
D: .
size: .
DNA: TGCGCCAGCAGCTTGGGGGGTACAGATACGCAGTATTTT
CDR3: CASSLGGTDTQYF

J: TRBJ2-1
V: TRBV7-6
D: .
size: .
DNA: TGTGCCAGCAGCTTAAGTAGGAACAATGAGCAGTTCTTC
CDR3: CASSLSRNNEQFF

J: TRBJ2-1
V: TRBV7-8
D: TRBD2
size: .
DNA: TGTGCCAGCAGCTTTAGTGGGACTAGCGGTTACAATGAGCAGTTCTTC
CDR3: CASSFSGTSGYNEQFF

J: TRBJ1-2
V: TRBV3-1/TRBV3-2
D: .
size: .
DNA: TGTGCCAGCAGCCAAAGCGAATTTGAGCGGCCGCTCTATGGCTACACCTTC
CDR3: CASSQSEFERPLYGYTF

J: TRBJ1-1
V: TRBV5-4
D: .
size: .
DNA: TGTGCCAGCAGCTTGGGCGTATCGGCCACGGAAGCTTTCTTT
CDR3: CASSLGVSATEAFF

J: TRBJ1-5
V: TRBV11-2
D: .
size: once
DNA: TGTGCCAGCAGCCTCGGACTCGATCAGCCCCAGCATTTT
CDR3: CASSLGLDQPQHF

J: TRBJ2-3
V: TRBV5-6
D: TRBD2
size: once
DNA: TGTGCCAGCAGCCAGTCCCTAGCGGGAGGGGTAGATACGCAGTATTTT
CDR3: CASSQSLAGGVDTQYF

J: TRBJ1-6
V: TRBV5-5
D: TRBD1
size: once
DNA: TGTGCCAGCAGACCGACAGGGGATAATTCACCCCTCCACTTT
CDR3: CASRPTGDNSPLHF

J: TRBJ1-4
V: TRBV9
D: .
size: .
DNA: TGTGCCAGCAGCAGGACAGCAACTAATGAAAAACTGTTTTTT
CDR3: CASSRTATNEKLFF

J: TRBJ1-1
V: TRBV13
D: TRBD1
size: .
DNA: TGTGCCAGCAGCTCCCCCAGGGGGATGTTCACTGAAGCTTTCTTT
CDR3: CASSSPRGMFTEAFF

J: TRBJ2-1
V: TRBV3-1/TRBV3-2
D: TRBD2
size: .
DNA: TGTGCCAGCAGCCAAGAAAGAATAGCGGGAGATAATGAGCAGTTCTTC
CDR3: CASSQERIAGDNEQFF

J: TRBJ1-2
V: TRBV9
D: .
size: .
DNA: TGTGCCAGCAGCGTAGTGGGGAGCTCGTCGGCCTATGGCTACACCTTC
CDR3: CASSVVGSSSAYGYTF

J: TRBJ2-5
V: TRBV9
D: .
size: .
DNA: TGTGCCAGCAGCGTATTTGAGGGAGAGACCCAGTACTTC
CDR3: CASSVFEGETQYF

J: TRBJ2-2
V: TRBV7-9
D: .
size: .
DNA: TGTGCCAGCAGCTCGTTGGGCCGGGACACCGGGGAGCTGTTTTTT
CDR3: CASSSLGRDTGELFF

J: TRBJ2-7
V: TRBV7-9
D: .
size: .
DNA: TGTGCCAGCAGCTTAGTGGTCTACGAGCAGTACTTC
CDR3: CASSLVVYEQYF

J: TRBJ1-5
V: TRBV30
D: TRBD1
size: once
DNA: TGTGCCTGGAGTTTCGGACAGGGATTGGATCAGCCCCAGCATTTT
CDR3: CAWSFGQGLDQPQHF

J: TRBJ2-3
V: TRBV13
D: .
size: .
DNA: TGTGCCAGCAGCTTCCGGAGGGGGGGCACAGATACGCAGTATTTT
CDR3: CASSFRRGGTDTQYF

J: TRBJ2-3
V: TRBV7-2
D: .
size: .
DNA: TGTGCCAGCAGCTTCTTCACAGATACGCAGTATTTT
CDR3: CASSFFTDTQYF

J: TRBJ1-1
V: TRBV18
D: .
size: .
DNA: TGTGCCAGCTCACCACCGAGACTACAGGGAACTGAAGCTTTCTTT
CDR3: CASSPPRLQGTEAFF

J: TRBJ2-7
V: TRBV28
D: .
size: .
DNA: TGTGCCAGCAAAATCCCAAGATCCTACGAGCAGTACTTC
CDR3: CASKIPRSYEQYF

J: TRBJ1-1
V: TRBV24-1
D: TRBD1
size: .
DNA: TGTGCCTCACAGGGGGCGTCGAACACTGAAGCTTTCTTT
CDR3: CASQGASNTEAFF

J: TRBJ1-1
V: TRBV10-3
D: .
size: few
DNA: TGTGCCATCAGTGATATAGGCTCCGACACTGAAGCTTTCTTT
CDR3: CAISDIGSDTEAFF

J: TRBJ1-5
V: TRBV19
D: .
size: .
DNA: TGTGCCAGTAGTACCCAGGAGAATCAGCCCCAGCATTTT
CDR3: CASSTQENQPQHF

J: TRBJ2-3
V: TRBV6-2/TRBV6-3
D: .
size: .
DNA: TGTGCCAGCAGTTACCCCACAGATACGCAGTATTTT
CDR3: CASSYPTDTQYF

J: TRBJ2-7
V: TRBV7-9
D: .
size: .
DNA: TGTGCCAGCAGCCGGACTATCTCCTACGAGCAGTACTTC
CDR3: CASSRTISYEQYF

J: TRBJ2-7
V: TRBV6-6
D: .
size: .
DNA: TGTGCCAGCAGCTCCGGGGCCCCCTACGAGCAGTACTTC
CDR3: CASSSGAPYEQYF

J: TRBJ2-7
V: TRBV11-2
D: TRBD2
size: .
DNA: TGTGCCAGCAGCCCGGGACTAGGGACCTACGAGCAGTACTTC
CDR3: CASSPGLGTYEQYF

J: TRBJ2-7
V: TRBV27
D: .
size: .
DNA: TGTGCCAGCAGTCGTACACAAGGGAGCACCTACGAGCAGTACTTC
CDR3: CASSRTQGSTYEQYF

J: TRBJ2-5
V: TRBV28
D: .
size: once
DNA: TGTGCCAGCAGTTTGAGCGAAGGAGGGACCCAGTACTTC
CDR3: CASSLSEGGTQYF

J: TRBJ1-1
V: TRBV5-1
D: .
size: .
DNA: TGCGCCAGCAGCTCAACAGACCCTGGCGCTGAAGCTTTCTTT
CDR3: CASSSTDPGAEAFF

J: TRBJ2-1
V: TRBV11-3
D: .
size: once
DNA: TGTGCCAGCAGCTTAGATAATTACAATGAGCAGTTCTTC
CDR3: CASSLDNYNEQFF

J: TRBJ1-1
V: TRBV27
D: .
size: .
DNA: TGTGCCAGCAGTTTAGTCGGGACGAACACTGAAGCTTTCTTT
CDR3: CASSLVGTNTEAFF

J: TRBJ2-5
V: TRBV7-8
D: .
size: .
DNA: TGTGCCAGCAGCCAACCACGGGAGACCCAGTACTTC
CDR3: CASSQPRETQYF